The 32 T cell receptor beta chains given below trace back to one sample, sequenced in a study of response to subunit inactivated influenza vaccine. MiXCR, applied by TCRdb to the RT-PCR reads, yields one record per CDR3 protein. The sample lists around 650,000 distinct CDR3 sequences, approximately 14% occurring once. The specimen comprised PBMCs from blood, sampled 11 to 12 days after vaccination. Receptor source: a middle-aged man who received an inactivated influenza vaccine.

The chain is built from TRBV6-1 and TRBJ2-7; no definite D call. Deletions cut 2 bases from V and 6 bases from J, with 17 bases between. The CDR3 totals 15 residues. Germline V CDR1 and CDR2: MNHNS, SASEGT. CDR3 loop: CASSELGQLTPEQYF. The CDR3, as DNA: TGTGCCAGCAGTGAACTTGGGCAGCTCACCCCCGAGCAGTACTTC.

This chain uses TRBV10-3 with TRBJ2-2; maybe TRBD2 (6 bases). Trimming took 0 bases from V and 4 from J, leaving 18 bases between them. The CDR3 spans 18 residues. Germline CDR1 is ENHRY and CDR2 is SYGVKD. The CDR3, as DNA: TGTGCCATCAGTGAGTCGATACGGGGGTCCTCGGGCACCGGGGAGCTGTTTTTT. Translated: CAISESIRGSSGTGELFF.

This clonotype is a singleton in its sample. A read error may explain this, as a much larger clone is one base away. V gene TRBV4-3 combines with J gene TRBJ2-1, with D possibly TRBD2 on 6 matching bases. Germline CDR1 reads LGHNA; CDR2 reads YSLEER. The CDR3 length is 14 residues. The CDR3 here is CASSPEGLYTEQFF. The CDR3 DNA follows: TGCGCCAGCAGCCCGGAGGGACTCTACACTGAGCAGTTCTTC.

This clonotype was seen at least ten times. V is TRBV6-5 and J is TRBJ1-2; 9 nucleotides line up with TRBD1. CDR3 size: 14 residues. The germline V gene has CDR1 MNHEY and CDR2 SVGAGI. The V and J ends lost 4 bases and 4 bases, in that order; junction bases with no gene match: 4. CDR3 nucleotides: TGTGCCAGCAGTTCGCCGGGACAGGGCTATGGCTACACCTTC. It is translated as CASSSPGQGYGYTF.

V gene TRBV7-9 combines with J gene TRBJ2-1; D not certain. There are 16 residues in the CDR3. V gave up 1 base and J gave up 2 bases, with 12 bases separating them. Germline lookup yields CDR1 SEHNR and CDR2 FQNEAQ (reference sequence). CDR3 sequence: CASSLGSLVAYNEQFF. The DNA of the CDR3 is TGTGCCAGCAGCTTAGGAAGTCTAGTAGCCTACAATGAGCAGTTCTTC.

The rearrangement uses TRBV12-3 or TRBV12-4 and TRBJ2-7; 9 nucleotides line up with TRBD1. The CDR3 is made up of 15 amino acids. V was pared by 2 bases and J by 2 bases, with 4 bases of the junction left unmatched. DNA for the CDR3: TGTGCCAGCAGTTTAAAGACAGGGGGTCCCTACGAGCAGTACTTC. Translated, it gives CASSLKTGGPYEQYF.

The table lists this clonotype with a few counts. The chain carries TRBV28 and TRBJ2-7, with 9 bases lining up with TRBD1. Trimming at V came to 4 bases and at J to 3 bases, leaving 10 bases not matched to a gene. This CDR3 has 16 amino acids. Germline V CDR1 and CDR2: MDHEN, SYDVKM. In DNA form, the CDR3 reads TGTGCCAGCAGTTCCCTGGACAGGGGCTACCGCTACGAGCAGTACTTC. It yields the protein CASSSLDRGYRYEQYF.

This clonotype was found a few times. CDR3 nucleotide sequence: TGCGCCAGCAGCTTCGCCAGCCTGAACACTGAAGCTTTCTTT. It specifies CASSFASLNTEAFF. The rearrangement joins TRBV5-1 to TRBJ1-1; no clear D gene. Trimming shortened V by 2 bases and J by 0 bases, and 8 bases separated the two germline ends. Germline CDR1 SGHRS, CDR2 YFSETQ. The CDR3 totals 14 residues.

The rearrangement uses TRBV29-1 and TRBJ2-2; D is ambiguous. The germline gives CDR1 SQVTM, CDR2 ANQGSEA. The CDR3 consists of 14 residues. V shed 6 bases and J shed 0 bases, with 11 bases lying between them. The DNA for the CDR3 is TGCAGCGTATCTGGAGTGGCGAACACCGGGGAGCTGTTTTTT. Translated, it gives CSVSGVANTGELFF.

V usage is TRBV6-5 and J usage is TRBJ2-1; 13 nucleotides match TRBD2. J was trimmed by 6 bases and V by 4 bases; bases with no gene match: 3. Germline CDR1 is MNHEY and CDR2 is SVGAGI. There are 15 residues in the CDR3. The CDR3 is CASSLTSGRFNEQFF. As DNA, the CDR3 is TGTGCCAGCAGTTTGACTAGCGGGAGGTTCAATGAGCAGTTCTTC.

The V gene is TRBV18, the J gene TRBJ2-1; 8 bases map to TRBD2. The CDR3 has 18 residues. Trimming removed 1 base from V and 3 bases from J; junction bases left unmatched: 11. Germline loops: CDR1 KGHSH, CDR2 LQKENI. The CDR3 protein is CASSPQISSGGDYNEQFF. The DNA for the CDR3 is TGTGCCAGCTCACCACAAATATCGAGCGGGGGAGACTACAATGAGCAGTTCTTC.

The rearrangement uses TRBV11-1 and TRBJ2-1, with D tentatively TRBD2 (6 bases). The CDR3 runs 20 residues. Between the trimmed V and J ends, which lost 4 bases and 4 bases, there was a span of 29 bases. The germline V gene has CDR1 SGHAT and CDR2 FQDESV (reference sequence). The CDR3 region has the DNA TGTGCCAGCAGCTCTCTCCGGGACTTCCTGAGATCCGGTCTTTACAATGAGCAGTTCTTC. It codes for CASSSLRDFLRSGLYNEQFF. Full variable domain (remainder filled in from reference TRBV11-1 and TRBJ2-1): EAEVAQSPRYKITEKSQAVAFWCDPISGHATLYWYRQILGQGPELLVQFQDESVVDDSQLPKDRFSAERLKGVDSTLKIQPAELGDSAMYLCASSSLRDFLRSGLYNEQFFGPGTRLTVL.

This chain connects TRBV11-2 to TRBJ2-5; D is perhaps TRBD1 (5 bases). Germline V gene data show CDR1 as SGHAT and CDR2 as FQNNGV. The V and J ends lost 3 bases and 2 bases respectively, with 16 bases between them. This CDR3 comprises 16 residues. In DNA form, the CDR3 reads TGTGCCAGCAGCTTCGGCAGGGCTGAGGTACAAGAGACCCAGTACTTC. Translating gives CASSFGRAEVQETQYF.

Here the CDR3 DNA reads TGCAGTGCTAGAGATCAGAACAGGGGGTCCCAAGAGACCCAGTACTTC. Residues: CSARDQNRGSQETQYF. The rearrangement uses TRBV20-1 and TRBJ2-5; 8 bases fit TRBD1. J lost 1 base, V lost 0 bases, and 7 bases had no gene match. Germline CDR1 and CDR2: DFQATT and SNEGSKA (reference sequence). The CDR3 consists of 16 residues.

Only a few counts were recorded for this clonotype. The V and J genes are TRBV29-1 and TRBJ2-1, with 7 positions matching TRBD2. Trimming took 7 bases from V and 4 from J; bases not matched to a gene: 7. The CDR3 has 13 residues. Germline V gives CDR1 SQVTM, CDR2 ANQGSEA. CDR3 coding DNA: TGCAGCGACGGGACGGGACTATACAATGAGCAGTTCTTC. It translates to CSDGTGLYNEQFF.

The V and J genes are TRBV7-2 and TRBJ2-2; TRBD2 aligns across 8 bases. The CDR3 is 15 amino acids. The junction had 14 bases not matched to a gene; V was cut back by 4 bases and J by 13 bases. CDR1 SGHTA and CDR2 FQGNSA come from the germline V gene. CDR3 nucleotides: TGTGCCAGCAGCTGGGGACTAGTGGGGTCTGGTGGGCTGTTTTTT. It translates to CASSWGLVGSGGLFF.

This clonotype has at least ten counts. The genes are TRBV11-2 and TRBJ1-6; D unclear. This CDR3 contains 13 residues. V lost 5 bases, J lost 7 bases, and 9 bases lay in between. Germline CDR1 and CDR2: SGHAT and FQNNGV. The DNA for the CDR3 is TGTGCCAGCAGCCTTGTAGCGAATTCACCCCTCCACTTT. The encoded protein is CASSLVANSPLHF.

This clonotype was seen more than once but under ten times. The genes are TRBV12-3 or TRBV12-4 and TRBJ2-4; D gene ambiguous. The CDR3 runs 14 residues. The germline V and J ends were trimmed by 5 bases and 0 bases, with 8 bases remaining between them. CDR3 region: CASSIGLAKNIQYF. In DNA, the CDR3 is TGTGCCAGCAGTATCGGGTTAGCCAAAAACATTCAGTACTTC.

This clonotype has more than one count but fewer than ten. This chain connects TRBV12-3 or TRBV12-4 to TRBJ2-2; D possibly uses TRBD1 or TRBD2 (5 bases each). The CDR3 runs to 15 residues. Trimming removed 1 base at V and 4 bases at J, with 10 bases between. In nucleotides, the CDR3 is TGTGCCAGCAGTTTAGGAGGGGTTGGCACCGGGGAGCTGTTTTTT. It yields the protein CASSLGGVGTGELFF.

The CDR3 reads CASSEVAGGSYEQYF. The DNA of the CDR3 is TGTGCCAGCAGTGAGGTGGCAGGGGGATCGTACGAGCAGTACTTC. J is TRBJ2-7 and V is TRBV2; 7 bases map to TRBD1. This CDR3 is built from 15 residues. The germline V gene has CDR1 SNHLY and CDR2 FYNNEI. Trimming removed 3 bases from V and 4 bases from J; junction bases left unmatched: 9.

This clonotype was picked up a small number of times. The chain carries TRBV15 and TRBJ2-7, with TRBD2 identical over 9 bases. Losses at the gene ends were 1 base for V and 9 bases for J; bases not matched to a gene: 4. This CDR3 has 13 amino acids. Germline values: CDR1 LNHNV, CDR2 YYDKDF (reference sequence). The CDR3 reads CATSRGSGGTQYF. The CDR3 coding sequence is TGTGCCACCAGCAGAGGTAGCGGGGGCACGCAGTACTTC.

This clonotype turned up a few times. The chain is built from TRBV11-2 and TRBJ2-3; the match to TRBD2 covers 9 bases. The CDR3 extends over 16 amino acids. CDR1 and CDR2 from the germline V gene are SGHAT and FQNNGV. V lost 0 bases, J lost 2 bases, and 3 bases stayed unmatched. This CDR3 reads CASSLDSGSPTDTQYF. The CDR3 DNA reads as TGTGCCAGCAGCTTAGATAGCGGGAGCCCCACAGATACGCAGTATTTT.

V gene TRBV4-2 combines with J gene TRBJ2-1, with 15 bases matching TRBD2. The V and J ends lost 5 bases and 1 base, in that order; junction bases with no gene match: 9. This CDR3 contains 19 residues. The germline V gene has CDR1 LGHNA and CDR2 YNFKEQ. DNA for the CDR3: TGTGCCAGCAGCGGACTGGGACTAGCGGGAGGCTGGTCCTACAATGAGCAGTTCTTC. Its protein is CASSGLGLAGGWSYNEQFF.

A few counts support this clonotype. The chain has TRBV6-1 and TRBJ1-2, with a tentative D call TRBD1 (5 bases). Germline values: CDR1 MNHNS, CDR2 SASEGT. The CDR3 consists of 15 residues. The ends were cut back, 5 bases at V and 3 bases at J, with 16 bases in the middle. The CDR3 nucleotides read TGTGCCAGCAGTACGTCCGGGACTTTGGACTATGGCTACACCTTC. Translation: CASSTSGTLDYGYTF.

The chain joins TRBV12-3 or TRBV12-4 to TRBJ2-2, with a possible D match to TRBD1 (6 bases). V lost 8 bases, J lost 3 bases, and 13 bases lay in between. The length of the CDR3 is 14 residues. The CDR3 DNA follows: TGTGCCAGCTGGGGGACATCTCACACCGGGGAGCTGTTTTTT. It is translated as CASWGTSHTGELFF.

This chain joins TRBV24-1 and TRBJ1-5; 7 positions agree with TRBD1. The V and J ends lost 4 bases and 5 bases, in that order; junction bases with no gene match: 7. Germline CDR1 reads KGHDR; CDR2 reads SFDVKD. The CDR3 spans 15 residues. In DNA, the CDR3 is TGTGCCACCAGTGACCCGGACAGGCTAGATCAGCCCCAGCATTTT. Translating it yields CATSDPDRLDQPQHF.

This clonotype was picked up many times. V gene TRBV7-2 combines with J gene TRBJ2-1; 11 bases agree with TRBD2. Trimming removed 1 base from V and 8 bases from J; junction bases left unmatched: 4. Germline assignment: CDR1 SGHTA and CDR2 FQGNSA. The CDR3 is made up of 15 amino acids. Written as DNA, the CDR3 is TGTGCCAGCAGCTTAGTTAGCGGGGGGGCTTATGAGCAGTTCTTC. This encodes CASSLVSGGAYEQFF. The full variable domain, in which reference TRBV7-2 and TRBJ2-1 provide the parts outside the CDR3, is GAGVSQSPSNKVTEKGKDVELRCDPISGHTALYWYRQSLGQGLEFLIYFQGNSAPDKSGLPSDRFSAERTGGSVSTLTIQRTQQEDSAVYLCASSLVSGGAYEQFFGPGTRLTVL.

A few counts support this clonotype. V usage is TRBV4-3 and J usage is TRBJ2-2; D perhaps matches TRBD2 (7 bases). Germline loops: CDR1 LGHNA, CDR2 YSLEER. V was cut by 0 bases and J by 1 base, with 15 bases left in between. CDR3 length: 18 amino acids. The CDR3 coding sequence is TGCGCCAGCAGCCAAGATCAGGGGCTAGCGGAGAACACCGGGGAGCTGTTTTTT. Protein sequence: CASSQDQGLAENTGELFF.

The rearrangement uses TRBV10-3 and TRBJ2-1; 8 nucleotides align to TRBD2. This CDR3 spans 14 amino acids. Germline V gives CDR1 ENHRY, CDR2 SYGVKD. V dropped 10 bases and J dropped 4; count of bases not matched to a gene: 9. The CDR3 coding sequence is TGTGCCACATTTCCGGGACTAGAATACAATGAGCAGTTCTTC. This gives the protein CATFPGLEYNEQFF.

The chain couples TRBV3-1 to TRBJ2-3, with TRBD1 as a possible D gene (6 bases). Trimming took off 1 base at V and 0 bases at J, with 14 bases between the two ends. Germline loops: CDR1 LGHDT, CDR2 YNNKEL (reference sequence). This CDR3 spans 17 amino acids. The CDR3 here is CASSQVLTGPSTDTQYF. Written as DNA, the CDR3 is TGTGCCAGCAGCCAAGTTTTGACAGGTCCTAGCACAGATACGCAGTATTTT.

In this sample, this clonotype turned up a few times. This rearrangement joins TRBV4-1 to TRBJ2-3; D remains ambiguous. The CDR3 is 15 amino acids. Trimming took off 3 bases at V and 1 base at J, with 11 bases between the two ends. CDR1 and CDR2 from the germline V gene are MGHRA and YSYEKL. For the CDR3, the DNA is TGCGCCAGCAGCCAGGCACCTCCTCGCACAGATACGCAGTATTTT. This encodes CASSQAPPRTDTQYF.

The rearrangement joins TRBV6-2 or TRBV6-3 to TRBJ1-5, with 8 bases fitting TRBD1. V gave up 2 bases and J gave up 2 bases; unmatched junction bases: 8. The CDR3 totals 17 residues. Looked up from germline, CDR1 is MNHEY and CDR2 is SVGEGT. The CDR3 bases are TGTGCCAGCAGTTACCCACAGGGGGTTAGGGGCAATCAGCCCCAGCATTTT. This encodes CASSYPQGVRGNQPQHF.